The sequence of this T cell receptor (beta chain) was determined in a study of T cells in localized non-small cell lung cancer. Study-level points and caveats: Heterogeneity is still possible, as just one tumor region was sequenced.

Only in-frame clones appear in the TCRdb table, and some are missing; sequencing was by immunoSEQ multiplex PCR. The data contain around 96,000 clones, roughly 88% of them singletons. As concerns this clone: The antigen remains unidentified.

The sample in question was PBMCs, obtained before any cancer treatment. The sequence came from a woman aged 40-70 years with stage II squamous cell lung carcinoma.

CDR3 bases: TGCGCCAGCAGTAGAGGGGAACCAAATCAGCCCCAGCATTTT. Encoded protein: CASSRGEPNQPQHF. The chain recombines TRBV23-1 with TRBJ1-5; a possible D gene is TRBD1 (5 bases). TRBV23-1 is given ORF status, its function remaining uncertain. Trimming took off 5 bases at V and 4 bases at J, with 12 bases between the two ends. This CDR3 has 14 residues.